Below are 4 T cell receptor beta chains sequenced from a single sample in a study of tissue T cells after allogeneic stem cell transplantation. Clones were read by immunoSEQ multiplex PCR, and TCRdb kept only the in-frame ones, dropping some. Among some 19,000 clones listed, approximately 69% were seen once. Input material: blood. These receptors were obtained from a female BALB/c mouse in good health. The strain bears MHC haplotype H2-d.

A word on this clone: Gene labels here are mouse ones. The sequence runs out 1 residue before the end of the CDR3; the remainder is reconstructed from the germline J gene. The chain uses TRBV13-2 and TRBJ2-3, with unresolved D. Between the trimmed V and J ends, which lost 2 bases and 1 base, there was a span of 11 bases. This CDR3 has 15 residues. The V gene's germline CDR1 is NNHNN and CDR2 SYGAGS (reference sequence). CDR3 amino acids: CASGEGRAGAETLYF. The covered CDR3 bases are TGTGCCAGCGGTGAAGGGAGGGCGGGTGCAGAAACGCTGTAT.

Regarding this clone: Gene names are mouse gene names. The read terminates 1 residue before the CDR3 end, so the remaining end is supplied by the germline J gene. The V and J genes are TRBV3 and TRBJ2-7, with 8 bases aligning to TRBD1. This CDR3 has 14 amino acids. J was trimmed by 0 bases and V by 5 bases; bases with no gene match: 3. Germline V gives CDR1 SNHLY, CDR2 FYNGKV (reference sequence). CDR3 bases read: TGTGCCAGCAGCAAGGACAGGGCCTCCTATGAACAGTAC. Its protein product is CASSKDRASYEQY. The full CDR3 reads CASSKDRASYEQYF.

Concerning this clone itself: Germline and genes here are mouse. The CDR3 is cut off 1 residue early in the read; its end comes from the germline J gene. V gene TRBV13-2 combines with J gene TRBJ1-1; the D gene is possibly TRBD1 (5 bases). The V and J ends lost 2 bases and 8 bases respectively, with 10 bases between them. Germline V gene sequence: CDR1 NNHNN, CDR2 SYGAGS (reference sequence). This CDR3 spans 12 amino acids. This CDR3 reads CASGDWGNEVFF. The sequenced part of the CDR3 DNA is TGTGCCAGCGGTGACTGGGGGAACGAAGTCTTC.

A word on this clone: Gene names follow the mouse nomenclature. The read stops 1 residue short of the end of the CDR3; the missing end is completed from the germline J gene. The chain recombines TRBV1 with TRBJ2-5; D is unresolved. CDR1 is NSQYPW, CDR2 LRSPGD, per germline (reference sequence). The CDR3 has 11 amino acids. Trimming left V 7 bases short and J 2 bases short, with 4 bases between. This CDR3 reads CTCTSQDTQYF. Incomplete CDR3 DNA: TGCACCTGCACCTCCCAAGACACCCAGTAC.